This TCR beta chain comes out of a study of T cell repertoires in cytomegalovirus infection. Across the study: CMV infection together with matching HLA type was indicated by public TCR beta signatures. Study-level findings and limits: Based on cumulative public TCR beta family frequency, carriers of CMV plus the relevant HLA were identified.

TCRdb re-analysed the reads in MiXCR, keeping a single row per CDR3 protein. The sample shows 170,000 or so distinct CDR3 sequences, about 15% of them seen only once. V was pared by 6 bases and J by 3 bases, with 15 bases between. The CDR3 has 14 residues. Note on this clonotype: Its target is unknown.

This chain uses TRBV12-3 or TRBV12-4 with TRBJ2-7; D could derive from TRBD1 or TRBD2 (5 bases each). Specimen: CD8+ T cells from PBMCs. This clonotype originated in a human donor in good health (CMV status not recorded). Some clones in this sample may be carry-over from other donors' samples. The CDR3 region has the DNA TGTGCCAGCAGCCCTTCTGGGGGTGACTACGAGCAGTACTTC. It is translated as CASSPSGGDYEQYF.